Below, 19 T cell receptor beta chains from the same sample are listed, as sequenced in a study of blood T cell repertoires in COVID-19. Assay: immunoSEQ multiplex PCR; the TCRdb copy retains only in-frame clones and omits some. The table has about 81,000 clones, around nine tenths seen once. Sequences were obtained from PBMCs or T cells enriched from blood (not recorded which). All receptors come from a woman between 50 and 59 years old with acute COVID-19.

This chain connects TRBV27 to TRBJ1-2; 9 nucleotides line up with TRBD1. Looked up from germline, CDR1 is MNHEY and CDR2 is SMNVEV (reference sequence). The CDR3 extends over 15 amino acids. The junction had 13 bases not matched to a gene; V was cut back by 6 bases and J by 8 bases. CDR3 protein: CASRKPGQGIFGYTF. The CDR3 DNA is TGTGCCAGCAGAAAGCCGGGACAGGGAATTTTCGGCTACACCTTC.

This clone was detected only once. The chain couples TRBV11-2 to TRBJ2-7; 11 bases map to TRBD2. Unmatched junction bases numbered 16, after V lost 3 bases and J lost 12 bases. Looked up from germline, CDR1 is SGHAT and CDR2 is FQNNGV. CDR3 length equals 16 residues. The CDR3 here is CASSLISGTSGLRRYF. Written as DNA, the CDR3 is TGTGCCAGCAGCTTGATATCCGGGACTAGCGGCCTACGGAGGTACTTC.

The rearrangement uses TRBV18 and TRBJ2-1; 16 nucleotides align to TRBD2. V lost 3 bases, J lost 7 bases, and 9 bases stayed unmatched. The germline gives CDR1 KGHSH, CDR2 LQKENI. The CDR3 is made up of 18 amino acids. CDR3 residues: CASSPGAGTSGRGNEQFF. CDR3 coding DNA: TGTGCCAGCTCACCCGGCGCCGGGACTAGCGGGAGGGGGAATGAGCAGTTCTTC.

The chain joins TRBV24-1 to TRBJ2-7, with D tentatively TRBD1 (6 bases). Trimming took 9 bases from V and 3 from J, leaving 14 bases between them. The CDR3 is 13 residues long. Germline-derived CDR1 and CDR2 are KGHDR and SFDVKD. CDR3 nucleotides: TGTGCCACCTCGGGGAACAGGGACTACGAGCAGTACTTC. This sequence encodes CATSGNRDYEQYF.

The chain joins TRBV3-1 (or the pseudogene TRBV3-2) to TRBJ2-7; possible D gene TRBD2, 6 bases. Germline-derived CDR1 and CDR2 are LGHDT and YNNKEL (reference sequence). V dropped 4 bases and J dropped 4 bases, with 17 bases sitting between them. The CDR3 is 15 residues long. CDR3: CASSRGTSADYEQYF. The CDR3 nucleotides read TGTGCCAGCAGCCGGGGGACTTCCGCGGATTACGAGCAGTACTTC.

The V gene is TRBV12-3 or TRBV12-4, the J gene TRBJ1-1; the D is unclear. The V end lost 8 bases, the J end lost 1 base, and 11 bases lay between the germline ends. The CDR3 covers 13 residues. The CDR3 reads CASVPGPNTEAFF. The DNA of the CDR3 is TGTGCCAGCGTCCCTGGCCCGAACACTGAAGCTTTCTTT.

The rearrangement uses TRBV10-1 and TRBJ2-3; 7 bases map to TRBD2. The CDR3 covers 15 residues. The trim removed 9 bases at V and 8 bases at J, leaving 17 bases unmatched. CDR1 is WNHNN, CDR2 SYGVQD, per germline (reference sequence). The CDR3 here is CASGGWSGAPCTQYF. CDR3 DNA sequence: TGCGCCAGTGGGGGATGGAGCGGGGCCCCGTGTACGCAGTATTTT.

The chain recombines TRBV10-3 with TRBJ1-2, with a possible D match to TRBD1 (6 bases). The length of the CDR3 is 13 residues. The germline gives CDR1 ENHRY, CDR2 SYGVKD. V lost 5 bases and J 4 bases, leaving 11 bases between the germline ends. The CDR3 DNA reads TGTGCCATCAGTACAGGGTTGAGCTATGGCTACACCTTC. It translates to CAISTGLSYGYTF.

This clone appeared a single time. This sequence joins TRBV25-1 and TRBJ1-5; no clear D. Trimming left V 4 bases short and J 5 bases short, with 9 bases between. This CDR3 is 13 amino acids long. The germline CDR1 and CDR2 sequences are MGHDK and SYGVNS. The CDR3 reads CASSGGLHQPQHF. The CDR3 DNA reads as TGTGCCAGCAGTGGCGGGCTCCATCAGCCCCAGCATTTT. Combining the CDR3 with reference TRBV25-1 and TRBJ1-5 gives the whole variable domain EADIYQTPRYLVIGTGKKITLECSQTMGHDKMYWYQQDPGMELHLIHYSYGVNSTEKGDLSSESTVSRIRTEHFPLTLESARPSHTSQYLCASSGGLHQPQHFGDGTRLSIL.

The genes are TRBV11-1 and TRBJ2-7, with 8 positions matching TRBD2. The length of the CDR3 is 14 residues. Germline values: CDR1 SGHAT, CDR2 FQDESV (reference sequence). V dropped 1 base and J dropped 6; count of bases not matched to a gene: 5. The CDR3 is CASSLVGTSVEQYF. Written as DNA, the CDR3 is TGTGCCAGCAGCTTAGTCGGGACTAGTGTCGAGCAGTACTTC. Complete variable domain (other parts from reference TRBV11-1 and TRBJ2-7): EAEVAQSPRYKITEKSQAVAFWCDPISGHATLYWYRQILGQGPELLVQFQDESVVDDSQLPKDRFSAERLKGVDSTLKIQPAELGDSAMYLCASSLVGTSVEQYFGPGTRLTVT.

The chain employs TRBV7-9 and TRBJ1-2; maybe TRBD1 (6 bases). V was trimmed by 6 bases and J by 5 bases, leaving 10 bases between them. The CDR3 runs to 12 residues. Germline values: CDR1 SEHNR, CDR2 FQNEAQ (reference sequence). CDR3 bases: TGTGCCAGCAGTCGAGGGGGATATGGCTACACCTTC. Protein: CASSRGGYGYTF.

V usage is TRBV25-1 and J usage is TRBJ2-3, with TRBD2 matching 7 bases. This CDR3 comprises 16 residues. Trimming cost V 0 bases and J 4 bases; bases outside gene matches: 7. Per germline, CDR1 MGHDK and CDR2 SYGVNS. The CDR3 coding sequence is TGTGCCAGCAGTGAATATGCGGGAGTTGGGGCAGATACGCAGTATTTT. Its translation: CASSEYAGVGADTQYF.

V usage is TRBV19 and J usage is TRBJ2-7; D might be TRBD1 (6 bases). Germline loops: CDR1 LNHDA, CDR2 SQIVND (reference sequence). This CDR3 is built from 13 residues. V dropped 5 bases and J dropped 4 bases, with 12 bases sitting between them. CDR3 sequence: CASSFTRGYEQYF. CDR3 coding DNA: TGTGCCAGTAGTTTTACCAGGGGTTACGAGCAGTACTTC.

The chain carries TRBV6-2 or TRBV6-3 and TRBJ2-7, with 9 positions matching TRBD1. V was clipped by 0 bases and J by 1 base; unmatched bases: 4. The CDR3 extends over 16 amino acids. Germline assignment: CDR1 MNHEY and CDR2 SVGEGT. DNA for the CDR3: TGTGCCAGCAGTTACTCGATGGGACAGGGTTCCTACGAGCAGTACTTC. Translation: CASSYSMGQGSYEQYF.

The chain recombines TRBV29-1 with TRBJ1-2; D perhaps matches TRBD1 (5 bases). This CDR3 region has 11 residues. The V gene's germline CDR1 is SQVTM and CDR2 ANQGSEA. The V end lost 4 bases, the J end lost 8 bases, and 11 bases lay between the germline ends. The CDR3 region is CSVGGARGYTF. The CDR3 DNA sequence: TGCAGCGTTGGTGGGGCACGAGGCTACACCTTC.

The chain uses TRBV9 and TRBJ2-2, with TRBD1 as a possible D gene (6 bases). CDR3 length: 16 amino acids. Germline loops: CDR1 SGDLS, CDR2 YYNGEE. V was pared by 4 bases and J by 6 bases, with 19 bases between. Here the CDR3 reads CASSSGDTGVAGELFF. Here the CDR3 DNA reads TGTGCCAGCAGCTCCGGGGACACCGGAGTGGCCGGGGAGCTGTTTTTT.

This clone was seen a single time. This chain links TRBV19 with TRBJ1-1; 7 nucleotides match TRBD1. CDR3 length: 15 amino acids. The germline gives CDR1 LNHDA, CDR2 SQIVND (reference sequence). The trim removed 8 bases at V and 2 bases at J, leaving 11 bases unmatched. The CDR3, as DNA: TGTGCCAGTCAGTATAGCGACAGGGTCAACACTGAAGCTTTCTTT. Encoded protein: CASQYSDRVNTEAFF.

This sequence joins TRBV5-1 and TRBJ2-1; D is unresolved. V lost 0 bases, J lost 5 bases, and 9 bases lay in between. CDR1 SGHRS and CDR2 YFSETQ come from the germline V gene. The CDR3 has 14 amino acids. The chain's CDR3 is CASSLGGADNEQFF. The CDR3 bases are TGCGCCAGCAGCTTGGGAGGCGCGGACAATGAGCAGTTCTTC. Combining the CDR3 with reference TRBV5-1 and TRBJ2-1 gives the whole variable domain KAGVTQTPRYLIKTRGQQVTLSCSPISGHRSVSWYQQTPGQGLQFLFEYFSETQRNKGNFPGRFSGRQFSNSRSEMNVSTLELGDSALYLCASSLGGADNEQFFGPGTRLTVL.

This clone came up a few times. The rearrangement uses TRBV18 and TRBJ2-7, with D possibly being TRBD2 (6 bases). The V and J ends lost 3 bases and 1 base respectively, with 13 bases between them. CDR1 and CDR2 (germline): KGHSH, LQKENI. This CDR3 has 15 amino acids. The CDR3 sequence is CASSPPGLKSYEQYF. The CDR3 bases are TGTGCCAGCTCACCGCCGGGACTGAAGTCCTACGAGCAGTACTTC.